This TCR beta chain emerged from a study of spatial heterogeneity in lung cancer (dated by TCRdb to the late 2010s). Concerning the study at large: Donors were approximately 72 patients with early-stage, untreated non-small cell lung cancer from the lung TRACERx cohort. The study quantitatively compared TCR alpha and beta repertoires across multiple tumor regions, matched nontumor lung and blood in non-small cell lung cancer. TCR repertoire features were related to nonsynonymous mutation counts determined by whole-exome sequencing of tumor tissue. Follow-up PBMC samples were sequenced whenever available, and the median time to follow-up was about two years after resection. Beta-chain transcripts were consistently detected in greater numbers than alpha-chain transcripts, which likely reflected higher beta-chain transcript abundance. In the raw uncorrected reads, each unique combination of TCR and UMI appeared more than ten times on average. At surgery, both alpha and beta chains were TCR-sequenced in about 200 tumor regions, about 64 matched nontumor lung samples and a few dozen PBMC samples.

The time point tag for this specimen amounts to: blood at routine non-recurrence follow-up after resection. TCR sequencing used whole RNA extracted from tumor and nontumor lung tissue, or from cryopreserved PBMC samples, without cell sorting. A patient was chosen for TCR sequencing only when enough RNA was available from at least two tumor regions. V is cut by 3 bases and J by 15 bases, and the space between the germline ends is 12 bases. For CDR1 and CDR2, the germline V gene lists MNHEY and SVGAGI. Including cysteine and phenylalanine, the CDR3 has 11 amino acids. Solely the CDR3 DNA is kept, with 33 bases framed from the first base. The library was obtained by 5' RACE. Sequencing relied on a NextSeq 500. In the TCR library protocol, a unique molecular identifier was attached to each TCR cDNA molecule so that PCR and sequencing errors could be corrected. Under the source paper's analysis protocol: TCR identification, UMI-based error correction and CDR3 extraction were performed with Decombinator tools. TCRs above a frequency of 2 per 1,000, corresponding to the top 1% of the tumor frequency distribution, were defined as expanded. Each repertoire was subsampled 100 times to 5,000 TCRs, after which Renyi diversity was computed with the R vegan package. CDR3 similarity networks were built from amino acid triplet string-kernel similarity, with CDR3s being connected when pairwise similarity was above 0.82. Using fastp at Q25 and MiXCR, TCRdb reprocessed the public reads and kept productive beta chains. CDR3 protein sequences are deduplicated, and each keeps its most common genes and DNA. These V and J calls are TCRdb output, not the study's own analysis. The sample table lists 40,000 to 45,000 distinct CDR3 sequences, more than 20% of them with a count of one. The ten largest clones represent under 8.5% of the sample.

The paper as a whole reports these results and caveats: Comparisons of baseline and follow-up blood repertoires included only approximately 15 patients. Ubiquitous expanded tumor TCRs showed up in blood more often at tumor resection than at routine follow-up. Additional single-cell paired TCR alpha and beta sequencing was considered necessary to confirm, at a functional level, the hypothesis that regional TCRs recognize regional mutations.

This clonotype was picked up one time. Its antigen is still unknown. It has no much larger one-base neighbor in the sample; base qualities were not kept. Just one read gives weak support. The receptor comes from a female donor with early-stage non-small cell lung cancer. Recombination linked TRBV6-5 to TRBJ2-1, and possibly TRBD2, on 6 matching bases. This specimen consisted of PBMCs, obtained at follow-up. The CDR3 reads CASSYSGLAFF. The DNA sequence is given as TGTGCCAGCAGTTATTCGGGACTGGCGTTCTTC.